The rows below give T cell receptor beta chains drawn from one sample of a study of cytomegalovirus exposure and HLA in healthy donors. Sequencing was performed with immunoSEQ multiplex PCR; in TCRdb, only in-frame clones are kept and a portion is missing. The specimen's table records about 130,000 clones. The sample comprised PBMCs. These TCRs come from a man between 18 and 35 years old in good health and CMV-seronegative. The CDR3 runs from the conserved cysteine through the conserved F or W. Fields, in order: V gene, D gene, J gene, CDR3 protein, CDR3 DNA. A D gene is named only where the DNA matches it firmly.

v_call: TRBV5-6
d_call: -
j_call: TRBJ2-7
cdr3_aa: CASSLVTGPGEQYF
cdr3_nt: TGTGCCAGCAGCTTGGTGACGGGTCCGGGTGAGCAGTACTTC

v_call: TRBV18
d_call: -
j_call: TRBJ2-7
cdr3_aa: CASSPPTGIDEQYF
cdr3_nt: TGTGCCAGCTCACCACCCACAGGGATCGACGAGCAGTACTTC

v_call: TRBV7-2
d_call: -
j_call: TRBJ2-7
cdr3_aa: CASSLSAYEQYF
cdr3_nt: TGTGCCAGCAGCCTCAGCGCCTACGAGCAGTACTTC

v_call: TRBV5-6
d_call: -
j_call: TRBJ2-2
cdr3_aa: CASSLRGGNIGELFF
cdr3_nt: TGTGCCAGCAGCTTGAGGGGGGGGAACATCGGGGAGCTGTTTTTT

v_call: TRBV5-3
d_call: TRBD2
j_call: TRBJ2-7
cdr3_aa: CARGLAGAPSTYEQYF
cdr3_nt: TGTGCCAGAGGGCTAGCGGGAGCTCCTTCAACCTACGAGCAGTACTTC

v_call: TRBV28
d_call: -
j_call: TRBJ2-7
cdr3_aa: CASSLGHSTSYEQYF
cdr3_nt: TGTGCCAGCAGTTTAGGACATTCCACTTCCTACGAGCAGTACTTC

v_call: TRBV27
d_call: -
j_call: TRBJ1-5
cdr3_aa: CASRLSPNQPQHF
cdr3_nt: TGTGCCAGCAGACTAAGCCCTAATCAGCCCCAGCATTTT

v_call: TRBV4-1
d_call: TRBD1
j_call: TRBJ2-7
cdr3_aa: CASSPNPGQGVGVRLYEQYF
cdr3_nt: TGCGCCAGCAGCCCCAACCCGGGACAGGGGGTTGGGGTTCGTCTCTACGAGCAGTACTTC

v_call: TRBV10-3
d_call: TRBD1
j_call: TRBJ2-5
cdr3_aa: CAISEGQGRETQYF
cdr3_nt: TGTGCCATCAGTGAGGGACAGGGCAGAGAGACCCAGTACTTC

v_call: TRBV5-1
d_call: TRBD2
j_call: TRBJ2-7
cdr3_aa: CASSRISSGATYEQYF
cdr3_nt: TGCGCCAGCAGCCGAATCTCTAGCGGGGCTACCTACGAGCAGTACTTC

v_call: TRBV4-1
d_call: -
j_call: TRBJ2-2
cdr3_aa: CASSQETGWNTGELFF
cdr3_nt: TGCGCCAGCAGCCAAGAAACAGGGTGGAACACCGGGGAGCTGTTTTTT

v_call: TRBV25-1
d_call: TRBD1
j_call: TRBJ1-2
cdr3_aa: CASSEPGRDSNYGYTF
cdr3_nt: TGTGCCAGCAGTGAACCGGGAAGGGACAGCAACTATGGCTACACCTTC

v_call: TRBV4-2
d_call: TRBD1
j_call: TRBJ1-3
cdr3_aa: CASSSGRQGGGNTIYF
cdr3_nt: TGTGCCAGCAGTAGTGGGAGACAGGGAGGTGGAAACACCATATATTTT

v_call: TRBV9
d_call: -
j_call: TRBJ2-1
cdr3_aa: CATSTREQFF
cdr3_nt: TGTGCCACCTCCACGCGTGAGCAGTTCTTC